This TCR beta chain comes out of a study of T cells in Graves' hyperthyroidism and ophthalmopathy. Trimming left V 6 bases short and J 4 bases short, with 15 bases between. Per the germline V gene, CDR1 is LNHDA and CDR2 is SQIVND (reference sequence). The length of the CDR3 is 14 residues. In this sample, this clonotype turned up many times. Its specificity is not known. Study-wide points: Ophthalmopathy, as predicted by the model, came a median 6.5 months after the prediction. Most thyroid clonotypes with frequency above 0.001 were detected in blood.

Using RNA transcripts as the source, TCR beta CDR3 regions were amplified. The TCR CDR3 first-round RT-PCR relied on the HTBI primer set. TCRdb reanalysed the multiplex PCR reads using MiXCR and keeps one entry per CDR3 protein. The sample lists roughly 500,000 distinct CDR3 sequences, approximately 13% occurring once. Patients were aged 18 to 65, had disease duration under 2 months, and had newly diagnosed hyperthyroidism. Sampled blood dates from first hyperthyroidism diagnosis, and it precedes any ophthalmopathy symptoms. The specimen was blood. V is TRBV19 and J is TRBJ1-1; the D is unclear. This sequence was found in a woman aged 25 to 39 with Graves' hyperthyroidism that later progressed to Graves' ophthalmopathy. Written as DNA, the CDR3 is TGTGCCAGTAGCCCGCAGGCAGGACTCACTGAAGCTTTCTTT. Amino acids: CASSPQAGLTEAFF.